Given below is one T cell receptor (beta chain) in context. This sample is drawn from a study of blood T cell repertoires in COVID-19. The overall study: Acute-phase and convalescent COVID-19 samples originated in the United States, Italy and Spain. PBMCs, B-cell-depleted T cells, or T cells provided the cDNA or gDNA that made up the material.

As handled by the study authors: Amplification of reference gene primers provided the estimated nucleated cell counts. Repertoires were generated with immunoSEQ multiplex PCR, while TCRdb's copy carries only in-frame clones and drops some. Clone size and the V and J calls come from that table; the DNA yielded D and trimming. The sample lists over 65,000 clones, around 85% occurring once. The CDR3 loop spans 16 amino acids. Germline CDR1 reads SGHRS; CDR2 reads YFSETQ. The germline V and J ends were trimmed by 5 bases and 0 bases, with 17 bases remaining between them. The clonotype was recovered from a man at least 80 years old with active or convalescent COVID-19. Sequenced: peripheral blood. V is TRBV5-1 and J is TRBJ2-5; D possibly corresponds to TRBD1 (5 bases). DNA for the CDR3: TGCGCCAGCAGAAGAGACAGCGCAACGTACCAAGAGACCCAGTACTTC. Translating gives CASRRDSATYQETQYF. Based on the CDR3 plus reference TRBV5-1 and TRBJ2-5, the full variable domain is KAGVTQTPRYLIKTRGQQVTLSCSPISGHRSVSWYQQTPGQGLQFLFEYFSETQRNKGNFPGRFSGRQFSNSRSEMNVSTLELGDSALYLCASRRDSATYQETQYFGPGTRLLVL.